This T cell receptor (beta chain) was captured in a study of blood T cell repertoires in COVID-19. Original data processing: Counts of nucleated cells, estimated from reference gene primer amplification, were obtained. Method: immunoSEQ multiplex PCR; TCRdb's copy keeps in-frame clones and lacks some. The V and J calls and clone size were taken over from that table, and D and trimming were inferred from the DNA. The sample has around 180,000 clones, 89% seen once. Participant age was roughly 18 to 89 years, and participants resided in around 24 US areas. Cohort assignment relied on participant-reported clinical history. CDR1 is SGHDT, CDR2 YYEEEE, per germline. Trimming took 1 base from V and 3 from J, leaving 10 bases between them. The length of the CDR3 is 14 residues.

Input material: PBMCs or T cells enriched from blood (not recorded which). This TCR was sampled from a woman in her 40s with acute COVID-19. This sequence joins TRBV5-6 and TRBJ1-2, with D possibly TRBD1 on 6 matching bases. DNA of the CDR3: TGTGCCAGCAGCTTGCAGGGGCTGGACTATGGCTACACCTTC. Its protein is CASSLQGLDYGYTF.